This passage covers 5 T cell receptor beta chains from one sample sequenced in a study of blood T cell repertoires in COVID-19. Sequenced by immunoSEQ multiplex PCR; TCRdb stores in-frame clones only, minus some. The data hold roughly 230,000 clones, with roughly 84% observed a single time. Sequencing was performed on PBMCs or T cells enriched from blood (not recorded which). The receptors stem from a man in his fifties or sixties who had recovered from COVID-19.

The rearrangement links TRBV5-5 to TRBJ1-5; the D gene is possibly TRBD1 (6 bases). The CDR3 runs to 14 residues. Germline lookup yields CDR1 SGHKS and CDR2 YYEKEE (reference sequence). Trimming took 4 bases from V and 7 from J, leaving 15 bases between them. CDR3 region: CASSVTGSLQPQHF. The CDR3 DNA reads TGTGCCAGCAGCGTGACAGGTTCGCTGCAGCCCCAGCATTTT.

The chain uses TRBV20-1 and TRBJ2-7, with TRBD2 matching 11 bases. Germline V gene sequence: CDR1 DFQATT, CDR2 SNEGSKA (reference sequence). V lost 6 bases, J lost 2 bases, and 12 bases stayed unmatched. This CDR3 spans 16 amino acids. CDR3 region: CSASPGTSGAAYEQYF. CDR3 DNA sequence: TGCAGTGCCAGTCCCGGGACTAGCGGAGCGGCCTACGAGCAGTACTTC.

The chain has TRBV15 and TRBJ1-2, with a possible D match to TRBD1 (5 bases). This CDR3 has 13 amino acids. Germline-derived CDR1 and CDR2 are LNHNV and YYDKDF (reference sequence). Trimming pared 9 bases from V and 7 bases from J, leaving 18 bases between. The CDR3 region is CATGQNRRGGYTF. For the CDR3, the DNA is TGTGCCACGGGGCAGAATCGGCGTGGTGGCTACACCTTC.

This sequence joins TRBV6-5 and TRBJ2-7; 7 bases agree with TRBD2. V dropped 7 bases and J dropped 4; count of bases not matched to a gene: 10. CDR1 is MNHEY, CDR2 SVGAGI, per germline. The CDR3 extends over 14 amino acids. CDR3 loop: CASNPGGSAYEQYF. CDR3 bases: TGTGCCAGCAACCCGGGGGGATCGGCATACGAGCAGTACTTC.

The rearrangement joins TRBV27 to TRBJ1-1, with D unclear. This CDR3 spans 14 amino acids. The germline gives CDR1 MNHEY, CDR2 SMNVEV (reference sequence). V lost 3 bases and J lost 4, with 12 bases in between. CDR3 sequence reads: CASSFRRHPTEAFF. In nucleotides, the CDR3 is TGTGCCAGCAGTTTCCGCCGACACCCCACTGAAGCTTTCTTT.